This T cell receptor (beta chain) is drawn from a study of a mutant IDH1 vaccine in newly diagnosed glioma. Study-wide background: The vaccination schedule gave patients eight doses in weeks 1, 3, 5, 7, 11, 15, 19 and 23. Therapy received beforehand was radiotherapy, temozolomide, or both, with most patients given both. Study-wide points: Pseudoprogression appears to have had no connection to changes in top peripheral T cell clonotypes.

The V gene's germline CDR1 is SGHRS and CDR2 YFSETQ. The CDR3 consists of 13 residues. V was clipped by 6 bases and J by 6 bases; unmatched bases: 4. In the case of this clone: The antigen remains unidentified.

As for time point: week 11, during vaccination. The study gave 300 ug of mutant IDH1 20-mer peptide per vaccine dose, with topical imiquimod. The protocol was immunoSEQ multiplex PCR, while the TCRdb copy is restricted to in-frame clones and leaves out a portion. The data show tens of thousands of clones, roughly 80% seen once. This receptor was taken from a woman between 45 and 60 years old with glioma. The V gene is TRBV5-1, the J gene TRBJ1-2, with 11 bases lining up with TRBD1. The source was PBMCs, collected from a glioma patient whose treatment included an IDH1 peptide vaccine. The CDR3 is CASTGTGGNGYTF. The CDR3 DNA reads TGCGCCAGCACCGGGACAGGGGGGAATGGCTACACCTTC.